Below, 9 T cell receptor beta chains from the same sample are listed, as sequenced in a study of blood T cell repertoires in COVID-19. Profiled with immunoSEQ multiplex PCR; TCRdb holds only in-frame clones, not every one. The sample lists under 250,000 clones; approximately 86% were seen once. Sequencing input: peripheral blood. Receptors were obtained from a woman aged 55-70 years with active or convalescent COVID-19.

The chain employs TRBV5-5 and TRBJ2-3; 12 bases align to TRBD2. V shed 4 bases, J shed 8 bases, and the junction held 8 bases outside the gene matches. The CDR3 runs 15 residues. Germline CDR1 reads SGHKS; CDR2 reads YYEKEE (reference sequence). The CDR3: CASSTSSGGAGTQYF. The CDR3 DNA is TGTGCCAGCAGCACATCTAGCGGGGGGGCGGGTACGCAGTATTTT.

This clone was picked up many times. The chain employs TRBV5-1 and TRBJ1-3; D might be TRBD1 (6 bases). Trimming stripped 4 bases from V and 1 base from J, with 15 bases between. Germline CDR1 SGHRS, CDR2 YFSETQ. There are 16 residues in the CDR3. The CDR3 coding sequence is TGCGCCAGCAGCCCCTCCACAGGGAGTTCTGGAAACACCATATATTTT. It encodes CASSPSTGSSGNTIYF.

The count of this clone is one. CDR3 protein: CASSPPSDGPNTEAFF. CDR3 sequence (DNA): TGTGCCAGCAGCCCACCGTCTGATGGCCCGAACACTGAAGCTTTCTTT. The genes are TRBV5-4 and TRBJ1-1; the D is unclear. Germline CDR1 is SGHNT and CDR2 is YYREEE (reference sequence). This CDR3 has 16 amino acids. V shed 4 bases and J shed 1 base, with 17 bases lying between them. The variable domain in full, with the rest retrieved from reference TRBV5-4 and TRBJ1-1, is ETGVTQSPTHLIKTRGQQVTLRCSSQSGHNTVSWYQQALGQGPQFIFQYYREEENGRGNFPPRFSGLQFPNYSSELNVNALELDDSALYLCASSPPSDGPNTEAFFGQGTRLTVV.

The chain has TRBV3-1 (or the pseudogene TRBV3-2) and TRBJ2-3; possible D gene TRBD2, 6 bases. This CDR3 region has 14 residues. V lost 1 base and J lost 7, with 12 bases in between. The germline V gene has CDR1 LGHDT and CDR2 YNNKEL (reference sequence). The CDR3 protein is CASSQGPLAYTQYF. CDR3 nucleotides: TGTGCCAGCAGCCAAGGTCCACTAGCTTATACGCAGTATTTT.

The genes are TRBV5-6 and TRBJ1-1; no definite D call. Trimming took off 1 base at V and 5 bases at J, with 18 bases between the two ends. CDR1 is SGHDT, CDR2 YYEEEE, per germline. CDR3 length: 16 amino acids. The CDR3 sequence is CASSLFSVRKWTEAFF. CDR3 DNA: TGTGCCAGCAGCTTGTTCTCGGTCCGTAAGTGGACTGAAGCTTTCTTT.

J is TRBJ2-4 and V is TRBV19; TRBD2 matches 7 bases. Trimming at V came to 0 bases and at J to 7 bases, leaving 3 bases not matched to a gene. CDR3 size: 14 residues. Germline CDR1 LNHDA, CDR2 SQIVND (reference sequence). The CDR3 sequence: CASSIEWRENIQYF. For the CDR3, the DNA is TGTGCCAGTAGTATAGAGTGGCGGGAGAACATTCAGTACTTC.

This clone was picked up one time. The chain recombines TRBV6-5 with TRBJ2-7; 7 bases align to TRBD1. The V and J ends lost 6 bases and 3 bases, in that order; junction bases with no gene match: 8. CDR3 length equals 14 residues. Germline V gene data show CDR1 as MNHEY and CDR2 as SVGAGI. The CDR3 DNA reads TGTGCCAGCAGCCCCAGGGACAGAGGCTACGAGCAGTACTTC. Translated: CASSPRDRGYEQYF.

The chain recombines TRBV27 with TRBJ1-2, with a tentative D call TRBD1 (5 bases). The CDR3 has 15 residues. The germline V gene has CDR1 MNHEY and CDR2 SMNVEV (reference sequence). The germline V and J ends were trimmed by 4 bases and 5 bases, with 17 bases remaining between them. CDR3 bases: TGTGCCAGCAGTTCAGGGACTGCGGGGTTGTATGGCTACACCTTC. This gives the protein CASSSGTAGLYGYTF.

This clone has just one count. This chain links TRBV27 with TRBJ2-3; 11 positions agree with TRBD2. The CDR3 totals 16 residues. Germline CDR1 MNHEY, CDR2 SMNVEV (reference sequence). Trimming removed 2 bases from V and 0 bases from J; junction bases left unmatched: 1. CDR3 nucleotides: TGTGCCAGCAGTTTACTAGCGGGGGGTAGCACAGATACGCAGTATTTT. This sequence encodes CASSLLAGGSTDTQYF.